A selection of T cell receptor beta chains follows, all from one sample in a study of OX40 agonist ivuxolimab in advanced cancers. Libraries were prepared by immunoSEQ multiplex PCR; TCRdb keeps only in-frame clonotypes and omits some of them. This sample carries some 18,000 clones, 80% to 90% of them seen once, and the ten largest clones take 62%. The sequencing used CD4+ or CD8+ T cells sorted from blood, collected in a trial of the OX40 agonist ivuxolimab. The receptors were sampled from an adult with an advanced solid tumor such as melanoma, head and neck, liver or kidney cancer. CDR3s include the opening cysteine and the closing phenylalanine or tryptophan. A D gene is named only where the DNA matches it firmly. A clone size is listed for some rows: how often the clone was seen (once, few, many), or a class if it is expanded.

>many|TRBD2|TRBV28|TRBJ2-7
CASRGLADLSYEQYF
TGTGCCAGCAGGGGACTAGCGGATCTCTCCTACGAGCAGTACTTC
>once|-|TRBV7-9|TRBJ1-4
CASSLALGGSFEKLFF
TGTGCCAGCAGCTTAGCTCTGGGTGGTAGCTTTGAAAAACTGTTTTTT
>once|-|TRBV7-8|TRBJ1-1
CASSLAPWTREAFF
TGTGCCAGCAGCTTAGCGCCCTGGACAAGGGAAGCTTTCTTT
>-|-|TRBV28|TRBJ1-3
CASSFPGSYTIYF
TGTGCCAGCAGTTTTCCAGGTTCATACACCATATATTTT
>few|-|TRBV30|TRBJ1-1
CAWNRNTEAFF
TGTGCCTGGAATCGGAACACTGAAGCTTTCTTT
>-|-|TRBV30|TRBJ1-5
CAWDSTEGNQPQHF
TGTGCCTGGGACTCGACAGAGGGCAATCAGCCCCAGCATTTT
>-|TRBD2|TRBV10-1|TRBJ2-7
CASSPSGSYEQYF
TGCGCCAGCAGTCCTAGCGGGAGTTACGAGCAGTACTTC
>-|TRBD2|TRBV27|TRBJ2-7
CASRPSGNSYEQYF
TGTGCCAGCAGACCAAGCGGGAACTCCTACGAGCAGTACTTC
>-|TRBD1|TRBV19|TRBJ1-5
CASKEGTGLASGNQPQHF
TGTGCCAGTAAGGAGGGGACAGGACTAGCTAGTGGCAATCAGCCCCAGCATTTT
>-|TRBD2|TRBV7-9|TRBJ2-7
CASSRTGGSSYEQYF
TGTGCCAGCAGCCGGACCGGGGGGAGCTCCTACGAGCAGTACTTC
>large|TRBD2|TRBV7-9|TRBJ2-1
CASSSTGLALDEQFF
TGTGCCAGCAGCTCTACGGGACTAGCCTTGGATGAGCAGTTCTTC
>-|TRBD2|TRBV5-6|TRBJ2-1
CASSLRLATYNEQFF
TGTGCCAGCAGCTTACGACTAGCCACCTACAATGAGCAGTTCTTC
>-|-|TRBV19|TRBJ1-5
CASSISTIMSQHF
TGTGCCAGTAGTATCAGTACAATCATGTCCCAGCATTTT
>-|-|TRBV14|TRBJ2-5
CASSLTQSETQYF
TGTGCCAGCAGCCTCACCCAATCCGAGACCCAGTACTTC
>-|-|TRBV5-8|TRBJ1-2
CASSLREGELYGYTF
TGTGCCAGCAGCCTTCGTGAAGGTGAGCTCTATGGCTACACCTTC
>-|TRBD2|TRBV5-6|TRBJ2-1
CASSLGGGQFF
TGTGCCAGCAGCTTGGGCGGGGGGCAGTTCTTC
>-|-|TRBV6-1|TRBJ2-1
CASRDFYSYNEQFF
TGTGCCAGCAGGGACTTTTACTCCTACAATGAGCAGTTCTTC
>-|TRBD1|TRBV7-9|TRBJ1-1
CASSSRGTDRETGNTEAFF
TGTGCCAGCAGCTCCCGAGGTACGGACAGGGAGACGGGGAACACTGAAGCTTTCTTT
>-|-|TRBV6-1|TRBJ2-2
CASSARRDTGELFF
TGTGCCAGCAGTGCCCGGAGGGACACCGGGGAGCTGTTTTTT
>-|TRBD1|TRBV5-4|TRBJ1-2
CASSLRDREADGYTF
TGTGCCAGCAGCTTGCGGGACAGGGAGGCTGATGGCTACACCTTC
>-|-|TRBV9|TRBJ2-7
CASSVGNSYEQYF
TGTGCCAGCAGCGTAGGCAACTCCTACGAGCAGTACTTC